This TCR beta chain was captured by sequencing in a study of graft-versus-host responses after intestinal transplantation. Study context: Induction with anti-thymocyte globulin, then tacrolimus and steroids for three to four years, was given to all recipients.

With V trimmed by 5 bases and J by 7 bases, 10 bases remained unmatched. Per germline, CDR1 SGHNT and CDR2 YYREEE (reference sequence). The CDR3 length is 15 residues. The repertoire was sequenced with immunoSEQ multiplex PCR; TCRdb's copy has only in-frame clones and lacks some. The sample has 33,000 or so clones; around 94% are singletons. The chain combines TRBV5-4 with TRBJ2-2, with 8 bases lining up with TRBD1. The source was PBMCs, collected 16 days after intestinal transplant. The sequence was obtained from a human patient who received an intestinal transplant, so some T cells may come from the graft donor. The CDR3 reads CASRWGDRGSGELFF. CDR3 nucleotides: TGTGCCAGCAGGTGGGGCGACAGGGGAAGCGGGGAGCTGTTTTTT. Full variable domain (outside the CDR3, taken from reference TRBV5-4 and TRBJ2-2): ETGVTQSPTHLIKTRGQQVTLRCSSQSGHNTVSWYQQALGQGPQFIFQYYREEENGRGNFPPRFSGLQFPNYSSELNVNALELDDSALYLCASRWGDRGSGELFFGEGSRLTVL.